The 21 T cell receptor beta chains presented below share a single source sample, sequenced in a study of shared clonotypes between healthy human individuals. Terminally differentiated effector memory CD45RA+ cells were excluded by CCR7 positive selection of CD45RO-negative cells. The repertoire was sequenced with immunoSEQ multiplex PCR; TCRdb's copy has only in-frame clones and lacks some. The sample holds about 1,900,000 clones; approximately 94% are singletons and the top ten take more than 0.95%. Sequencing used naive CD8+ T cells sorted from blood. These receptor sequences come from a man between 18 and 35 years old in good health.

The chain is built from TRBV9 and TRBJ2-1; D call uncertain. This CDR3 has 13 amino acids. Germline lookup yields CDR1 SGDLS and CDR2 YYNGEE. Trimming removed 3 bases at V and 6 bases at J, with 10 bases between. The CDR3, as DNA: TGTGCCAGCAGCGCAGGTGGCCTCAATGAGCAGTTCTTC. This translates into CASSAGGLNEQFF.

This chain joins TRBV30 and TRBJ2-5, with 11 bases lining up with TRBD1. This CDR3 spans 15 amino acids. J was trimmed by 5 bases and V by 3 bases; bases with no gene match: 8. Germline V CDR1 and CDR2: GTSNPN, SVGIG (reference sequence). CDR3: CAWSVGTGGTETQYF. DNA for the CDR3: TGTGCCTGGAGCGTTGGGACAGGGGGAACGGAGACCCAGTACTTC.

The chain employs TRBV2 and TRBJ2-1, with 10 positions matching TRBD2. This CDR3 region has 16 residues. J lost 4 bases, V lost 7 bases, and 10 bases had no gene match. CDR1 and CDR2 from the germline V gene are SNHLY and FYNNEI. The CDR3 loop reads CASTGGPGLAYNEQFF. In nucleotides, the CDR3 is TGTGCCAGCACTGGAGGGCCGGGACTAGCGTACAATGAGCAGTTCTTC.

The chain carries TRBV29-1 and TRBJ1-2, with a tentative D call TRBD1 (6 bases). In germline, CDR1 is SQVTM, CDR2 ANQGSEA. The CDR3 length is 13 residues. V was cut by 1 base and J by 4 bases, with 10 bases left in between. CDR3 sequence: CSVEGGGGYGYTF. The CDR3 DNA is TGCAGCGTTGAAGGAGGGGGGGGCTATGGCTACACCTTC.

The rearrangement joins TRBV5-4 to TRBJ1-1; D ambiguous. The CDR3 has 17 residues. With 7 bases removed from V and 2 bases from J, the gap between germline ends came to 24 bases. Germline lookup yields CDR1 SGHNT and CDR2 YYREEE (reference sequence). CDR3 nucleotide sequence: TGTGCCAGCGAGCTATGGGGTTCCCAAAACAGAAACACTGAAGCTTTCTTT. Amino acids: CASELWGSQNRNTEAFF.

This clone was seen only once. The gene calls are TRBV5-1 and TRBJ2-7; D call uncertain. Trimming left V 0 bases short and J 5 bases short, with 6 bases between. The CDR3 is made up of 12 amino acids. Germline values: CDR1 SGHRS, CDR2 YFSETQ. CDR3 loop: CASSLVPDEQYF. CDR3 DNA: TGCGCCAGCAGCTTGGTGCCGGACGAGCAGTACTTC.

The chain employs TRBV6-5 and TRBJ2-1; the D call may be TRBD1 or TRBD2 (6 bases each). The CDR3 runs 11 residues. Per the germline V gene, CDR1 is MNHEY and CDR2 is SVGAGI. The CDR3 coding sequence is TGTGCGAGGGGGGTGTACAATGAGCAGTTCTTC. It translates to CARGVYNEQFF.

This clone was seen just once. The chain is built from TRBV11-2 and TRBJ2-5; D is possibly TRBD1 or TRBD2 (5 bases each). The length of the CDR3 is 16 residues. Looked up from germline, CDR1 is SGHAT and CDR2 is FQNNGV. V gave up 5 bases and J gave up 5 bases, with 21 bases separating them. The chain's CDR3 is CASSQEGPGTWETQYF. CDR3 nucleotides: TGTGCCAGCAGCCAAGAGGGCCCCGGGACCTGGGAGACCCAGTACTTC.

In its sample, this clone was seen a few times. This chain uses TRBV9 with TRBJ1-2, with no clear D. This CDR3 contains 14 residues. Trimming took 0 bases from V and 1 from J, leaving 7 bases between them. The germline V gene encodes CDR1 SGDLS and CDR2 YYNGEE. CDR3 protein: CASSVGQINYGYTF. CDR3 nucleotide sequence: TGTGCCAGCAGCGTAGGGCAGATTAACTATGGCTACACCTTC.

The chain carries TRBV19 and TRBJ1-2; a weak D match, TRBD1 (5 bases). Germline V gives CDR1 LNHDA, CDR2 SQIVND (reference sequence). CDR3 length equals 11 residues. V was trimmed by 4 bases and J by 5 bases, leaving 5 bases between them. CDR3 region: CASSKGYGYTF. The DNA of the CDR3 is TGTGCCAGTAGTAAGGGGTATGGCTACACCTTC.

The J gene is TRBJ2-7, the V gene TRBV4-3; D remains ambiguous. CDR3 length: 14 residues. Between the trimmed V and J ends, which lost 0 bases and 6 bases, there was a span of 12 bases. Germline CDR1 and CDR2: LGHNA and YSLEER. CDR3 nucleotide sequence: TGCGCCAGCAGCCAAGATGTGTTGATTCCCGAGCAGTACTTC. It encodes CASSQDVLIPEQYF.

The genes are TRBV27 and TRBJ2-7; 10 nucleotides match TRBD1. The germline V gene encodes CDR1 MNHEY and CDR2 SMNVEV (reference sequence). The CDR3 is 15 amino acids. The V and J ends lost 2 bases and 5 bases, in that order; junction bases with no gene match: 6. The CDR3 loop is CASSLGTGDFDEQYF. CDR3 nucleotide sequence: TGTGCCAGCAGTTTAGGGACAGGGGATTTCGACGAGCAGTACTTC.

The rearrangement links TRBV7-6 to TRBJ2-3; 11 positions match TRBD2. V trimming: 3 bases; J trimming: 6 bases; junction bases outside the gene matches: 5. The CDR3 has 15 residues. In germline, CDR1 is SGHVS, CDR2 FNYEAQ. CDR3 region: CASSLLAGGNDTQYF. The CDR3 bases are TGTGCCAGCAGCTTGTTAGCGGGAGGGAATGATACGCAGTATTTT. The variable domain in full, with the rest retrieved from reference TRBV7-6 and TRBJ2-3, is GAGVSQSPRYKVTKRGQDVALRCDPISGHVSLYWYRQALGQGPEFLTYFNYEAQQDKSGLPNDRFSAERPEGSISTLTIQRTEQRDSAMYRCASSLLAGGNDTQYFGPGTRLTVL.

The CDR3 protein is CASSSTSGGTGELFF. The CDR3, as DNA: TGTGCCAGCAGCTCCACTAGCGGGGGCACCGGGGAGCTGTTTTTT. The chain links TRBV7-8 to TRBJ2-2, with TRBD2 matching 11 bases. The germline CDR1 and CDR2 sequences are SGHVS and FQNEAQ. V lost 4 bases to trimming and J lost 4 bases; unmatched junction nucleotides: 2. The CDR3 has 15 residues.

The chain recombines TRBV5-6 with TRBJ2-7; D remains unclear. The V gene's germline CDR1 is SGHDT and CDR2 YYEEEE. This CDR3 is built from 13 residues. Trimming removed 4 bases from V and 1 base from J, with 9 bases in between. The DNA for the CDR3 is TGTGCCAGCAGCCCGTCGGTGTCCTACGAGCAGTACTTC. Translating gives CASSPSVSYEQYF.

The J gene is TRBJ2-5, the V gene TRBV2, with 8 bases matching TRBD1. V trimming: 8 bases; J trimming: 1 base; junction bases outside the gene matches: 3. This CDR3 is 13 amino acids long. Germline CDR1 SNHLY, CDR2 FYNNEI. CDR3 sequence (DNA): TGTGCCAGCGCAGACAGGGGCCAAGAGACCCAGTACTTC. Amino acids: CASADRGQETQYF.

The chain links TRBV6-1 to TRBJ2-1, with D maybe TRBD2 (5 bases). Trimming cost V 1 base and J 1 base, with 11 bases left between them. This CDR3 has 16 amino acids. CDR1 is MNHNS, CDR2 SASEGT, per germline. The CDR3 region is CASSEGRTESYNEQFF. CDR3 DNA sequence: TGTGCCAGCAGTGAAGGGCGGACTGAGTCCTACAATGAGCAGTTCTTC.

The gene calls are TRBV28 and TRBJ2-7, with 10 bases identical to TRBD1. Unmatched junction bases numbered 13, after V lost 8 bases and J lost 6 bases. The V gene's germline CDR1 is MDHEN and CDR2 SYDVKM. The CDR3 extends over 15 amino acids. The CDR3 protein is CASVISGTGEFEQYF. The CDR3 DNA is TGTGCCAGCGTGATCTCCGGGACAGGGGAATTCGAGCAGTACTTC.

The chain uses TRBV4-3 and TRBJ1-2; D remains ambiguous. This CDR3 has 16 amino acids. Trimming stripped 0 bases from V and 1 base from J, with 12 bases between. CDR1 and CDR2 from the germline V gene are LGHNA and YSLEER. Here the CDR3 reads CASSQEPAGNNYGYTF. In DNA form, the CDR3 reads TGCGCCAGCAGCCAAGAACCGGCCGGGAATAACTATGGCTACACCTTC.

This clone appeared once. The chain has TRBV11-2 and TRBJ2-7; D not certain. The CDR3 loop spans 13 amino acids. CDR1 is SGHAT, CDR2 FQNNGV, per germline. The V and J ends lost 3 bases and 3 bases respectively, with 9 bases between them. The CDR3 nucleotides are TGTGCCAGCAGCTTCGGACGGATCTACGAGCAGTACTTC. Protein: CASSFGRIYEQYF. The whole variable domain, remainder taken from reference TRBV11-2 and TRBJ2-7, is EAGVAQSPRYKIIEKRQSVAFWCNPISGHATLYWYQQILGQGPKLLIQFQNNGVVDDSQLPKDRFSAERLKGVDSTLKIQPAKLEDSAVYLCASSFGRIYEQYFGPGTRLTVT.

This chain joins TRBV11-2 and TRBJ2-7; D not certain. The V end lost 3 bases, the J end lost 5 bases, and 2 bases lay between the germline ends. The V gene's germline CDR1 is SGHAT and CDR2 FQNNGV. This CDR3 comprises 10 residues. In DNA form, the CDR3 reads TGTGCCAGCAGCTTCCACGAGCAGTACTTC. Translated: CASSFHEQYF.